This entry lists 23 T cell receptor beta chains sequenced from one sample in a study of shared clonotypes between healthy human individuals. Measured with immunoSEQ multiplex PCR; TCRdb has only the in-frame clones, and not every one. This sample has a few hundred thousand clones, with roughly 96% found just once. Naive CD8 cells, CD45RO-negative and positively selected for CCR7, excluded terminally differentiated effector memory CD45RA+ cells. The sequenced sample consisted of naive CD8+ T cells sorted from blood. Source of these receptors: a woman aged 25 to 39 in good health.

The chain combines TRBV5-4 with TRBJ2-5, with 10 bases identical to TRBD1. The germline CDR1 and CDR2 sequences are SGHNT and YYREEE (reference sequence). This CDR3 is built from 15 residues. V dropped 3 bases and J dropped 4; count of bases not matched to a gene: 6. The CDR3 region is CASSWGTGVGETQYF. CDR3 sequence (DNA): TGTGCCAGCAGCTGGGGGACAGGGGTGGGAGAGACCCAGTACTTC.

The chain has TRBV27 and TRBJ2-7; TRBD2 matches at 9 bases. CDR1 and CDR2 from the germline V gene are MNHEY and SMNVEV (reference sequence). The CDR3 is made up of 16 amino acids. V was clipped by 2 bases and J by 4 bases; unmatched bases: 9. In nucleotides, the CDR3 is TGTGCCAGCAGTTTAGCCCTTAGCGGGAGTGTGTACGAGCAGTACTTC. Translation: CASSLALSGSVYEQYF.

J is TRBJ2-7 and V is TRBV28; 10 nucleotides agree with TRBD1. Germline V gene data show CDR1 as MDHEN and CDR2 as SYDVKM. This CDR3 has 14 residues. Germline trimming cut 8 bases from V and 6 bases from J; bases unmatched to any gene: 10. DNA for the CDR3: TGTGCCAGCTCCCTCCGCGGGACAGGGGTCGAGCAGTACTTC. Translating gives CASSLRGTGVEQYF.

The J gene is TRBJ2-2, the V gene TRBV27; D perhaps matches TRBD2 (7 bases). Deletions cut 7 bases from V and 6 bases from J, with 18 bases between. Germline V gene lookup returns CDR1 MNHEY and CDR2 SMNVEV (reference sequence). The CDR3 covers 15 residues. CDR3 in amino acids: CASTPEVGGAGELFF. The CDR3 coding sequence is TGTGCCAGCACTCCAGAAGTAGGGGGGGCCGGGGAGCTGTTTTTT.

CDR3 DNA: TGTGCCAGCAGCTACAGGGATGAGAACACTGAAGCTTTCTTT. Translation gives CASSYRDENTEAFF. This chain joins TRBV27 and TRBJ1-1, with a possible D match to TRBD1 (6 bases). Looked up from germline, CDR1 is MNHEY and CDR2 is SMNVEV (reference sequence). The germline V and J ends were trimmed by 6 bases and 1 base, with 12 bases remaining between them. This CDR3 spans 14 amino acids.

The genes are TRBV27 and TRBJ2-5; a weak D match, TRBD1 (5 bases). The J call may be faulty, since TRBJ2-7 better matches the DNA end. This CDR3 comprises 12 residues. Germline-derived CDR1 and CDR2 are MNHEY and SMNVEV (reference sequence). The CDR3 spells CAAAGPSGEQYF. CDR3 nucleotide sequence: TGTGCCGCGGCAGGGCCCTCGGGCGAGCAGTACTTC.

This chain joins TRBV6-1 and TRBJ2-7; 12 positions match TRBD2. Germline V gene data show CDR1 as MNHNS and CDR2 as SASEGT. This CDR3 has 15 amino acids. Unmatched junction bases numbered 5, after V lost 6 bases and J lost 2 bases. The CDR3 loop reads CASRGLAGGPYEQYF. The CDR3 nucleotides read TGTGCCAGCAGAGGGCTAGCGGGAGGGCCCTACGAGCAGTACTTC.

The chain joins TRBV2 to TRBJ1-5; 8 positions agree with TRBD1. V lost 3 bases to trimming and J lost 7 bases; unmatched junction nucleotides: 8. This CDR3 is built from 15 residues. Germline V lookup: CDR1 SNHLY, CDR2 FYNNEI. The CDR3 protein is CASSEGRGLGQPQHF. DNA of the CDR3: TGTGCCAGCAGTGAGGGCAGGGGGCTAGGACAGCCCCAGCATTTT.

The rearrangement links TRBV5-4 to TRBJ2-5; 13 positions match TRBD2. The J call could be wrong; TRBJ2-7 is a better fit for the DNA end. Germline loops: CDR1 SGHNT, CDR2 YYREEE (reference sequence). This CDR3 contains 15 residues. Here the CDR3 DNA reads TGTGCCAGCAGCACCGAACTAGCGGGGGGGGGCGAGCAGTACTTC. It encodes CASSTELAGGGEQYF.

In DNA, the CDR3 is TGTGCCAGCAGCTCTACCTTCTTAAGAGCCAAAAACATTCAGTACTTC. Translation gives CASSSTFLRAKNIQYF. The V and J genes are TRBV7-9 and TRBJ2-4, with D unclear. Trimming stripped 4 bases from V and 0 bases from J, with 13 bases between. Germline-derived CDR1 and CDR2 are SEHNR and FQNEAQ (reference sequence). This CDR3 region has 16 residues.

The V gene is TRBV29-1, the J gene TRBJ1-1; D not certain. The CDR3 is 11 residues long. Between the trimmed V and J ends, which lost 1 base and 4 bases, there was a span of 4 bases. CDR1 and CDR2 (germline): SQVTM, ANQGSEA. CDR3 residues: CSVEGRTEAFF. The CDR3 bases are TGCAGCGTTGAAGGACGCACTGAAGCTTTCTTT.

This sequence joins TRBV7-3 and TRBJ2-2; TRBD1 agrees at 8 bases. This CDR3 is built from 20 residues. V lost 6 bases and J lost 1; bases outside the gene matches: 19. The germline CDR1 and CDR2 sequences are SGHTA and FQGTGA. The CDR3, as DNA: TGTGCCAGCAGGCCCTCCATTGGGACAGGAAGACCAGAGAACACCGGGGAGCTGTTTTTT. It codes for CASRPSIGTGRPENTGELFF. Filled out from reference TRBV7-3 and TRBJ2-2, the complete variable domain reads GAGVSQTPSNKVTEKGKYVELRCDPISGHTALYWYRQSLGQGPEFLIYFQGTGAADDSGLPNDRFFAVRPEGSVSTLKIQRTERGDSAVYLCASRPSIGTGRPENTGELFFGEGSRLTVL.

The chain couples TRBV5-1 to TRBJ2-3, with 9 bases fitting TRBD2. With V trimmed by 0 bases and J by 5 bases, 4 bases remained unmatched. The CDR3 is 15 residues long. Germline loops: CDR1 SGHRS, CDR2 YFSETQ. The CDR3 here is CASSLELLAGDTQYF. CDR3 DNA sequence: TGCGCCAGCAGCTTGGAATTACTAGCGGGAGATACGCAGTATTTT. The full variable domain, rest sourced from reference TRBV5-1 and TRBJ2-3, is KAGVTQTPRYLIKTRGQQVTLSCSPISGHRSVSWYQQTPGQGLQFLFEYFSETQRNKGNFPGRFSGRQFSNSRSEMNVSTLELGDSALYLCASSLELLAGDTQYFGPGTRLTVL.

The chain combines TRBV15 with TRBJ2-2, with D unclear. CDR1 is LNHNV, CDR2 YYDKDF, per germline (reference sequence). Trimming stripped 9 bases from V and 5 bases from J, with 16 bases between. This CDR3 is 14 amino acids long. Here the CDR3 DNA reads TGTGCCACGACCGACGGGCGGATAACCGGGGAGCTGTTTTTT. Translating it yields CATTDGRITGELFF.

V gene TRBV27 combines with J gene TRBJ1-5; no clear D. V shed 5 bases and J shed 0 bases, with 8 bases lying between them. This CDR3 spans 14 amino acids. Germline CDR1 and CDR2: MNHEY and SMNVEV (reference sequence). For the CDR3, the DNA is TGTGCCAGCAGTCCCTACTCTAGCAATCAGCCCCAGCATTTT. Its translation is CASSPYSSNQPQHF.

V and J are TRBV13 and TRBJ1-2; D is unresolved. V was pared by 5 bases and J by 9 bases, with 10 bases between. The CDR3 is made up of 11 amino acids. Germline V lookup: CDR1 PRHDT, CDR2 FYEKMQ (reference sequence). For the CDR3, the DNA is TGTGCCAGCAGCCGGCCCGCCAGCTACACCTTC. Translation gives CASSRPASYTF.

This chain links TRBV11-2 with TRBJ2-7, with D possibly being TRBD1 (6 bases). Germline CDR1 is SGHAT and CDR2 is FQNNGV. V dropped 5 bases and J dropped 11 bases, with 13 bases sitting between them. The CDR3 contains 11 residues. The CDR3 DNA follows: TGTGCCAGCAGCCAGGGGCCATTTGAGTACTTC. It is translated as CASSQGPFEYF.

This clone appeared a single time. Other DNA variants within this sample encode the same CDR3. The rearrangement links TRBV28 to TRBJ2-7, with 8 bases aligning to TRBD2. J gave up 0 bases and V 3 bases, and 7 bases lay outside the gene matches. The length of the CDR3 is 16 residues. Looked up from germline, CDR1 is MDHEN and CDR2 is SYDVKM. CDR3: CASSFPTSGSSYEQYF. CDR3 DNA: TGTGCCAGCAGTTTCCCAACTAGCGGAAGCTCCTACGAGCAGTACTTC.

This chain connects TRBV10-1 to TRBJ1-5; D is uncertain. The V gene lost 6 bases and the J gene lost 7 bases, with 10 bases spanning the gap. CDR3 length: 12 residues. CDR1 and CDR2 (germline): WNHNN, SYGVQD (reference sequence). DNA of the CDR3: TGCGCCAGCAGGTTGCAGAGGCAGCCCCAGCATTTT. It yields the protein CASRLQRQPQHF.

The CDR3 bases are TGTGCCAGCAGCTTAGAAGGCCGGGCTGGCTACACCTTC. Translated, it gives CASSLEGRAGYTF. The chain recombines TRBV7-9 with TRBJ1-2; D is undetermined. V was shortened by 1 base and J by 7 bases, with 10 bases between the two germline ends. The germline V gene encodes CDR1 SEHNR and CDR2 FQNEAQ (reference sequence). The CDR3 has 13 residues. Complete variable domain (other parts from reference TRBV7-9 and TRBJ1-2): DTGVSQNPRHKITKRGQNVTFRCDPISEHNRLYWYRQTLGQGPEFLTYFQNEAQLEKSRLLSDRFSAERPKGSFSTLEIQRTEQGDSAMYLCASSLEGRAGYTFGSGTRLTVV.

In this sample, this clone turned up a few times. The chain carries TRBV7-9 and TRBJ1-1, with D hard to call. Germline loops: CDR1 SEHNR, CDR2 FQNEAQ (reference sequence). This CDR3 is built from 13 residues. The V end lost 8 bases, the J end lost 4 bases, and 14 bases lay between the germline ends. CDR3: CASGSIVGTEAFF. The CDR3 DNA is TGTGCCAGCGGCAGCATCGTTGGCACTGAAGCTTTCTTT. Together with reference TRBV7-9 and TRBJ1-1, the CDR3 gives the full variable domain: DTGVSQNPRHKITKRGQNVTFRCDPISEHNRLYWYRQTLGQGPEFLTYFQNEAQLEKSRLLSDRFSAERPKGSFSTLEIQRTEQGDSAMYLCASGSIVGTEAFFGQGTRLTVV.

CDR3 sequence (DNA): TGTGCCAGTAGTATCGGAGGGAACGAGCAGTACTTC. Its protein is CASSIGGNEQYF. This chain uses TRBV19 with TRBJ2-7; weak D call: TRBD2 (6 bases). V lost 3 bases to trimming and J lost 5 bases, with 8 bases between them. Germline CDR1 reads LNHDA; CDR2 reads SQIVND (reference sequence). This CDR3 contains 12 residues.

This clone was counted once. V usage is TRBV6-1 and J usage is TRBJ1-3, with 8 bases matching TRBD1. This CDR3 comprises 17 residues. Germline V gene data show CDR1 as MNHNS and CDR2 as SASEGT. With 3 bases clipped from V and 0 bases from J, the junction kept 7 bases outside the gene matches. The CDR3: CASSDRTGSFSGNTIYF. CDR3 nucleotides: TGTGCCAGCAGTGATCGGACAGGGTCTTTCTCTGGAAACACCATATATTTT.